This T cell receptor beta chain is drawn from a study of post-analysis software for immune sequencing data. Study observations and caveats: The five TRBV segments detected at higher frequency in patients than in controls included TRBV5-6, TRBV5-1 and TRBV20-1.

Prepared libraries of TCR beta cDNA carried unique molecular identifiers. TCRdb re-analysed the PCR reads in MiXCR, keeping a single row per CDR3 protein. The data hold roughly 800,000 distinct CDR3 sequences, with about 45% observed a single time. On this clonotype: Its target is unknown.

The CDR3 totals 16 residues. V shed 8 bases, J shed 2 bases, and the junction held 13 bases outside the gene matches. The germline CDR1 and CDR2 sequences are SGHTA and FQGNSA. This TCR came from a girl aged 5-17 years with multiple sclerosis. The material sequenced was blood. This chain joins TRBV7-2 and TRBJ2-3; TRBD1 matches 7 bases. The CDR3 sequence: CASSLVGDRPTDTQYF. The DNA of the CDR3 is TGTGCCAGCTCGTTAGTCGGGGACAGACCCACAGATACGCAGTATTTT.